This T cell receptor beta chain was documented in a study of tumor-infiltrating lymphocytes in localized non-small cell lung cancer. Background on the study: Patients included smokers and never-smokers with various histologies, some sampled after neoadjuvant chemotherapy. Resected tumor was paired with non-adjacent uninvolved lung from the same patient.

A note on this clone: Its specificity is not known.

Study-wide results and caveats: Compared with uninvolved lung, tumors showed higher T cell infiltration by TCRbeta sequencing. Different pieces of the same tissue went to different assays, confounding technical variation with intratumor heterogeneity.

The germline V gene encodes CDR1 SGHTS and CDR2 YDEGEE. V dropped 6 bases and J dropped 1 base, with 14 bases sitting between them. This CDR3 spans 16 amino acids. Measured with immunoSEQ multiplex PCR; TCRdb has only the in-frame clones, and not every one. The data show 13,000 or so clones, about 71% seen once. The chain combines TRBV5-8 with TRBJ2-6; D may be TRBD1 or TRBD2 (6 bases each). Input material: uninvolved lung tissue not adjacent to the tumor. This sequence originates from a human donor with non-small cell lung cancer. The CDR3 sequence is CASTRGGPSGANVLTF. The CDR3 DNA sequence: TGTGCCAGCACTCGTGGGGGGCCGTCTGGGGCCAACGTCCTGACTTTC.